What follows describes a single TCR beta chain. This clone has just a few counts. Its antigen remains unidentified. No qualities accompany the bases; no much larger clone lies one base away. The CDR3 runs 15 amino acids, cysteine and phenylalanine included. Only CDR3 DNA remains: 45 bases, in frame from the first base. Trimming removed 2 bases from V and 6 bases from J, leaving 14 bases between the germline ends. CDR1 and CDR2 (SGHNT, YYREEE) derive from the germline V gene (reference sequence). What the time point label conveys for this sample: cycle 1 day 1 (C1D1), immediately before nivolumab initiation. Every trial patient had relapsed after autologous stem cell transplantation, and cohorts A, B and C differed in prior brentuximab vedotin exposure. CD4+ T cells were purified from thawed PBMCs by magnetic negative selection with a Miltenyi CD4+ T cell isolation kit. The trial cohort included 45 to 65 patients with relapsed/refractory classical Hodgkin lymphoma, and each patient had a best overall response of complete response, partial response or progressive disease. Trial patients were treated with single-agent nivolumab in the multi-cohort phase II CheckMate 205 trial. Best overall response was determined by an independent review committee according to the 2007 International Working Group response criteria. Trial PBMCs were obtained immediately prior to nivolumab initiation (C1D1) and on therapy at cycle 2 day 1 and cycle 4 day 1. After peripheral blood was drawn into 8 mL Vacutainer Cell Preparation Tubes, PBMCs were isolated by centrifugation and then cryopreserved. Purified CD4+ and CD8+ fractions were prepared only for cases where an additional PBMC sample was available. Magnetically labelled cells were depleted on LS columns in a quadroMACS separator, and the flow-through was collected as the purified fraction.

Genomic DNA was extracted with the Qiagen DNeasy kit from unsorted PBMCs and from negatively selected CD4+ and CD8+ fractions. TCR beta CDR3 regions were subjected to amplification by immunoSEQ multiplex PCR with primers that anneal to V and J segments. A synthetic immune receptor repertoire was used to minimize amplification bias, and any residual bias was removed computationally once sequencing was done. Processing in the source paper ran as follows. Custom Python scripts were used to quantify repertoire diversity as the Shannon entropy index. The unsorted, CD4+ and CD8+ repertoires were each analyzed separately, with the exception of combined analyses, where CD4+ and CD8+ sequences were merged in silico. A clone was considered expanded if an increase in frequency of at least 2-fold after treatment relative to C1D1 was found, and a pseudocount of 0.5 was applied to clones undetected at baseline. Singleton clones were defined as clones with 0 or 1 copy at C1D1, and non-singleton clones were defined as clones with 2 or more copies. Clones expanded in unsorted samples were labelled as CD4+, CD8+ or unknown by matching protein sequences in sorted samples from the same patient. Wilcoxon tests were applied to paired samples to test diversity changes from C1D1 to C4D1. TCRdb took over this immuneACCESS table, retaining in-frame rearrangements with V and J assigned. Such tables are incomplete; in checked studies, under half of the missing clones stem from an unresolved V gene, and the remainder is unexplained. That table gives V, J and clone size, and the DNA gave D and trimming. The sample records 30,000 to 35,000 clones, more than 80% of which are singletons. Jointly, the top ten make up about 0.21% of the sample.

The record originates from a study of PD-1 blockade in classical Hodgkin lymphoma (dated by TCRdb to between 2020 and 2021). With regard to the full study: Nivolumab dosing was 3 mg/kg intravenously every 2 weeks, continuing until either disease progression or unacceptable toxicity. A peripheral blood immune signature of response to PD-1 blockade in classical Hodgkin lymphoma was defined using TCR beta sequencing and CyTOF.

Study-wide conclusions, independent of this receptor: Baseline TCR diversity was reported to be lower in newly diagnosed patients than in healthy donors and to be lower still in relapsed/refractory patients. A significant rise by C4D1 was seen in CD4+ but not CD8+ TCR diversity (p=0.0027 vs p=0.16), with the rise being most apparent in complete responders (p=0.02). Baseline diversity similar to that of newly diagnosed patients was observed in trial patients achieving complete response, whereas significantly lower diversity was observed in partial responders and progressors. Patients starting nivolumab less than 1 year after ASCT had lower diversity and were excluded from later analyses to avoid confounding by immune reconstitution. The study was restricted to a single clinical trial cohort, and the causes of repertoire differences, possibly disease activity or prior therapy, were left undefined.

The sequences come from CD4+ T cells from blood, collected at baseline. The clonotype comes from a human donor with classical Hodgkin lymphoma. The chain links TRBV5-4 with TRBJ2-2; the D region possibly corresponds to TRBD1 (6 bases align). Here the CDR3 is given as CASSFLTGLAGELFF. The bases are TGTGCCAGCAGCTTCCTGACAGGCTTGGCCGGGGAGCTGTTTTTT.